A single sample is the source of the 12 T cell receptor beta chains below, sequenced in a study of chemoradiotherapy in HPV16-positive cancers. Sequencing was performed with immunoSEQ multiplex PCR; in TCRdb, only in-frame clones are kept and a portion is missing. The sample contains some 11,000 clones, more than 50% of which appear only once. Collection took place from a patient who underwent chemoradiotherapy. These receptors came from a human donor with HPV-associated anogenital cancer.

This clone was observed a few times. This rearrangement joins TRBV7-8 to TRBJ1-2; 7 positions agree with TRBD1. V lost 5 bases to trimming and J lost 4 bases; unmatched junction nucleotides: 4. Germline V gene lookup returns CDR1 SGHVS and CDR2 FQNEAQ. The CDR3 totals 13 residues. The CDR3 reads CASSLGQTYGYTF. The CDR3 coding sequence is TGTGCCAGCAGCCTGGGACAGACCTATGGCTACACCTTC.

The chain recombines TRBV11-2 with TRBJ2-3; 8 bases are a match to TRBD2. The CDR3 sequence is 14 residues long. The germline gives CDR1 SGHAT, CDR2 FQNNGV. Unmatched junction bases numbered 5, after V lost 5 bases and J lost 4 bases. The CDR3 DNA follows: TGTGCCAGCAGCACCCGGACTAGCCCAGATACGCAGTATTTT. Its translation is CASSTRTSPDTQYF.

This clone has a handful of counts. The chain links TRBV15 to TRBJ2-1; D call uncertain. The CDR3 spans 14 residues. Trimming shortened V by 1 base and J by 5 bases, and 9 bases separated the two germline ends. Germline assignment: CDR1 LNHNV and CDR2 YYDKDF (reference sequence). CDR3 nucleotides: TGTGCCACCAGCAGAGGGACGGGTGACAATGAGCAGTTCTTC. Encoded protein: CATSRGTGDNEQFF.

The chain has TRBV28 and TRBJ2-6; TRBD2 is a possible D gene (5 bases). Trimming cost V 6 bases and J 2 bases, with 11 bases left between them. Germline V lookup: CDR1 MDHEN, CDR2 SYDVKM. CDR3 length: 15 amino acids. This CDR3 reads CASRVGKPGANVLTF. CDR3 coding DNA: TGTGCCAGCAGAGTCGGGAAGCCTGGGGCCAACGTCCTGACTTTC. The full variable domain, its missing parts supplied by reference TRBV28 and TRBJ2-6, is DVKVTQSSRYLVKRTGEKVFLECVQDMDHENMFWYRQDPGLGLRLIYFSYDVKMKEKGDIPEGYSVSREKKERFSLILESASTNQTSMYLCASRVGKPGANVLTFGAGSRLTVL.

The chain employs TRBV19 and TRBJ2-2; D is unclear. Between the trimmed V and J ends, which lost 4 bases and 0 bases, there was a span of 3 bases. The CDR3 extends over 13 amino acids. The germline CDR1 and CDR2 sequences are LNHDA and SQIVND (reference sequence). CDR3 loop: CASSRSNTGELFF. Here the CDR3 DNA reads TGTGCCAGTAGTAGGTCGAACACCGGGGAGCTGTTTTTT.

The table lists this clone with a few counts. CDR3 DNA sequence: TGCAGTGCTAGGGCCTATGAAAAACTGTTTTTT. This encodes CSARAYEKLFF. The V and J genes are TRBV20-1 and TRBJ1-4; D remains ambiguous. V was pared by 3 bases and J by 6 bases, with 5 bases between. Germline V gene data show CDR1 as DFQATT and CDR2 as SNEGSKA (reference sequence). This CDR3 has 11 amino acids.

The J gene is TRBJ2-7, the V gene TRBV6-4; 11 positions agree with TRBD2. Germline CDR1 and CDR2: MRHNA and SNTAGT. There are 17 residues in the CDR3. Trimming removed 5 bases from V and 3 bases from J; junction bases left unmatched: 12. The CDR3 reads CASSRSLLTSGIYEQYF. CDR3 nucleotides: TGTGCCAGCAGTCGCAGTCTCTTGACTAGCGGGATCTACGAGCAGTACTTC.

Concerning this clone: The identical CDR3 is also encoded by other nucleotide sequences in the sample. The rearrangement joins TRBV27 to TRBJ1-5; D ambiguous. CDR1 is MNHEY, CDR2 SMNVEV, per germline (reference sequence). Trimming removed 3 bases at V and 0 bases at J, with 3 bases between. This CDR3 is 13 amino acids long. The CDR3 nucleotides read TGTGCCAGCAGTTTCAGTAGCAATCAGCCCCAGCATTTT. Translated, it gives CASSFSSNQPQHF.

This clone was seen just once. This chain connects TRBV28 to TRBJ2-3, with 8 nucleotides matching TRBD1. The ends lost 1 base at V and 1 base at J; junction bases unmatched: 4. Germline CDR1 and CDR2: MDHEN and SYDVKM. The CDR3 runs to 16 residues. CDR3 nucleotide sequence: TGTGCCAGCAGTTTATCGCAGGGACAGGGCACAGATACGCAGTATTTT. It yields the protein CASSLSQGQGTDTQYF. Combining the CDR3 with reference TRBV28 and TRBJ2-3 gives the whole variable domain DVKVTQSSRYLVKRTGEKVFLECVQDMDHENMFWYRQDPGLGLRLIYFSYDVKMKEKGDIPEGYSVSREKKERFSLILESASTNQTSMYLCASSLSQGQGTDTQYFGPGTRLTVL.

The chain links TRBV9 to TRBJ2-1; 9 nucleotides align to TRBD2. V gave up 4 bases and J gave up 6 bases; unmatched junction bases: 14. The CDR3 sequence is 17 residues long. Germline V gives CDR1 SGDLS, CDR2 YYNGEE. The CDR3 reads CASSRQGPAGGRNEQFF. Here the CDR3 DNA reads TGTGCCAGCAGCCGTCAGGGCCCCGCGGGGGGGCGCAATGAGCAGTTCTTC.

The chain uses TRBV9 and TRBJ2-3, with D tentatively TRBD2 (5 bases). The V gene's germline CDR1 is SGDLS and CDR2 YYNGEE. The CDR3 is 13 amino acids. Trimming removed 4 bases at V and 6 bases at J, with 12 bases between. As DNA, the CDR3 is TGTGCCAGCAGCACCAGGACGGGGGATACGCAGTATTTT. It translates to CASSTRTGDTQYF.

This chain links TRBV5-4 with TRBJ2-5; D possibly corresponds to TRBD2 (6 bases). The V end lost 0 bases, the J end lost 7 bases, and 10 bases lay between the germline ends. The germline CDR1 and CDR2 sequences are SGHNT and YYREEE (reference sequence). There are 13 residues in the CDR3. CDR3 sequence: CASSLGGEATQYF. The CDR3 region has the DNA TGTGCCAGCAGCTTGGGGGGGGAGGCGACCCAGTACTTC.